Listed here are 25 T cell receptor beta chains from one sample, sequenced in a study of cytomegalovirus exposure and HLA in healthy donors. The PCR ran on 60 Vbeta and 13 Jbeta primers. Method: immunoSEQ multiplex PCR; TCRdb's copy keeps in-frame clones and lacks some. The table has 60,000 to 90,000 clones, 65% to 75% seen once. What was sequenced was PBMCs. The receptors stem from a man aged 35-49 years in good health and CMV-seropositive.

The V call is TRBV6-1, the J call TRBJ1-4; D gene unclear. This CDR3 spans 11 amino acids. The germline CDR1 and CDR2 sequences are MNHNS and SASEGT. The V gene lost 5 bases and the J gene lost 5 bases, with 3 bases spanning the gap. CDR3 amino acids: CASSLNEKLFF. The CDR3 DNA is TGTGCCAGCAGTTTAAATGAAAAACTGTTTTTT.

The count of this clone is one. The gene calls are TRBV7-8 and TRBJ1-5; 7 bases are a match to TRBD1. This CDR3 comprises 13 residues. Germline V gene lookup returns CDR1 SGHVS and CDR2 FQNEAQ. Unmatched junction bases numbered 4, after V lost 5 bases and J lost 6 bases. The CDR3 DNA sequence: TGTGCCAGCAGCCGACAGGGCGGTCAGCCCCAGCATTTT. Translating it yields CASSRQGGQPQHF.

This sequence joins TRBV10-3 and TRBJ2-6; D may be TRBD2 (5 bases). CDR1 ENHRY and CDR2 SYGVKD come from the germline V gene. The CDR3 loop spans 16 amino acids. Trimming pared 3 bases from V and 4 bases from J, leaving 13 bases between. CDR3 protein: CAISDPRAGGANVLTF. The CDR3 DNA reads as TGTGCCATCAGTGATCCGAGGGCTGGGGGGGCCAACGTCCTGACTTTC.

V usage is TRBV7-2 and J usage is TRBJ2-7, with 8 bases that match TRBD2. The trim removed 3 bases at V and 6 bases at J, leaving 10 bases unmatched. This CDR3 region has 15 residues. CDR1 and CDR2 from the germline V gene are SGHTA and FQGNSA. The CDR3 loop is CASSFQAGAAGEQYF. DNA of the CDR3: TGTGCCAGCAGCTTTCAAGCGGGAGCAGCAGGCGAGCAGTACTTC.

This rearrangement joins TRBV2 to TRBJ2-7; 11 bases match TRBD2. Looked up from germline, CDR1 is SNHLY and CDR2 is FYNNEI. The junction had 3 bases not matched to a gene; V was cut back by 3 bases and J by 2 bases. The CDR3 extends over 15 amino acids. The CDR3 DNA reads as TGTGCCAGCAGTGAGGGGACTAGCGGAGCCTACGAGCAGTACTTC. Amino acid sequence: CASSEGTSGAYEQYF.

This clone has just a few counts. The rearrangement links TRBV18 to TRBJ1-1, with D possibly TRBD1 on 6 matching bases. V lost 3 bases to trimming and J lost 4 bases, with 12 bases between them. Germline values: CDR1 KGHSH, CDR2 LQKENI. This CDR3 spans 14 amino acids. CDR3 sequence reads: CASSPLQGSTEAFF. Written as DNA, the CDR3 is TGTGCCAGCTCACCCCTACAGGGTAGCACTGAAGCTTTCTTT.

The V and J genes are TRBV27 and TRBJ1-4; perhaps TRBD1 as D (6 bases). V was pared by 3 bases and J by 8 bases, with 16 bases between. Looked up from germline, CDR1 is MNHEY and CDR2 is SMNVEV (reference sequence). The CDR3 consists of 15 residues. CDR3 amino acids: CASSFSGTYGEKLFF. As DNA, the CDR3 is TGTGCCAGCAGTTTCTCCGGGACATATGGGGAAAAACTGTTTTTT.

The chain recombines TRBV6-4 with TRBJ2-1, with TRBD2 matching 11 bases. The CDR3 contains 15 residues. The ends lost 6 bases at V and 8 bases at J; junction bases unmatched: 9. CDR1 is MRHNA and CDR2 is SNTAGT in the germline V gene. CDR3 in amino acids: CASSLLAGGRDEQFF. The CDR3 DNA reads as TGTGCCAGCAGCCTCCTAGCGGGGGGAAGGGATGAGCAGTTCTTC.

This chain joins TRBV14 and TRBJ2-2; D ambiguous. Germline assignment: CDR1 SGHDN and CDR2 FVKESK. The CDR3 runs 13 residues. The V gene lost 1 base and the J gene lost 4 bases, with 4 bases spanning the gap. This CDR3 is CASSQVSTGELFF. The CDR3 bases are TGTGCCAGCAGCCAAGTGAGCACCGGGGAGCTGTTTTTT.

This clone appeared once. The chain has TRBV5-6 and TRBJ1-5; 8 nucleotides agree with TRBD1. CDR1 is SGHDT and CDR2 is YYEEEE in the germline V gene. V shed 0 bases and J 9 bases; nucleotides not matched to a gene: 5. The CDR3 consists of 14 residues. The CDR3: CASSLVRGPGPQHF. CDR3 DNA sequence: TGTGCCAGCAGCTTGGTCAGGGGGCCGGGGCCCCAGCATTTT.

This clone was recorded a few times. The chain combines TRBV11-2 with TRBJ1-1; TRBD1 aligns across 7 bases. Germline V gene sequence: CDR1 SGHAT, CDR2 FQNNGV. This CDR3 spans 15 amino acids. Losses at the gene ends were 0 bases for V and 5 bases for J; bases not matched to a gene: 6. The CDR3 loop is CASSLESGGWTEAFF. As DNA, the CDR3 is TGTGCCAGCAGCTTAGAGTCAGGGGGATGGACTGAAGCTTTCTTT. Full variable domain (missing parts from reference TRBV11-2 and TRBJ1-1): EAGVAQSPRYKIIEKRQSVAFWCNPISGHATLYWYQQILGQGPKLLIQFQNNGVVDDSQLPKDRFSAERLKGVDSTLKIQPAKLEDSAVYLCASSLESGGWTEAFFGQGTRLTVV.

This chain uses TRBV5-1 with TRBJ2-3; 10 nucleotides agree with TRBD2. The V and J ends lost 4 bases and 4 bases, in that order; junction bases with no gene match: 6. CDR1 is SGHRS and CDR2 is YFSETQ in the germline V gene. CDR3 length: 15 residues. The CDR3 here is CASSISGLAPDTQYF. Here the CDR3 DNA reads TGCGCCAGCAGCATCTCGGGACTAGCGCCAGATACGCAGTATTTT. Filled out from reference TRBV5-1 and TRBJ2-3, the complete variable domain reads KAGVTQTPRYLIKTRGQQVTLSCSPISGHRSVSWYQQTPGQGLQFLFEYFSETQRNKGNFPGRFSGRQFSNSRSEMNVSTLELGDSALYLCASSISGLAPDTQYFGPGTRLTVL.

The rearrangement uses TRBV6-5 and TRBJ2-2, with 7 positions matching TRBD2. The CDR3 totals 15 residues. The V gene's germline CDR1 is MNHEY and CDR2 SVGAGI. Trimming removed 3 bases from V and 5 bases from J; junction bases left unmatched: 6. CDR3 protein: CASSYLGGGTGELFF. The CDR3 nucleotides are TGTGCCAGCAGTTATTTGGGGGGGGGAACCGGGGAGCTGTTTTTT.

The rearrangement links TRBV7-2 to TRBJ2-7; 9 bases are a match to TRBD1. The CDR3 spans 13 residues. CDR1 is SGHTA, CDR2 FQGNSA, per germline. V gave up 5 bases and J gave up 6 bases; unmatched junction bases: 5. The CDR3 here is CASSATGGSEQYF. The DNA of the CDR3 is TGTGCCAGCAGCGCGACAGGGGGAAGCGAGCAGTACTTC.

This clone was detected a few times. This rearrangement joins TRBV7-9 to TRBJ1-5, with 8 bases matching TRBD1. V gave up 5 bases and J gave up 4 bases; unmatched junction bases: 4. Germline V gives CDR1 SEHNR, CDR2 FQNEAQ (reference sequence). The CDR3 is 14 amino acids. CDR3 nucleotides: TGTGCCAGCAGCGACGACAGGGGAAATCAGCCCCAGCATTTT. Amino acids: CASSDDRGNQPQHF.

V and J are TRBV28 and TRBJ1-1, with a weak D call TRBD1 (6 bases). V was pared by 10 bases and J by 8 bases, with 11 bases between. The CDR3 runs 10 residues. Germline V gene data show CDR1 as MDHEN and CDR2 as SYDVKM. CDR3 residues: CATLDREAFF. The CDR3 DNA follows: TGTGCCACCCTGGACAGAGAAGCTTTCTTT.

The chain links TRBV25-1 to TRBJ2-1, with TRBD1 as a possible D gene (5 bases). Trimming took 4 bases from V and 8 from J, leaving 18 bases between them. The V gene's germline CDR1 is MGHDK and CDR2 SYGVNS. This CDR3 has 15 amino acids. The CDR3 is CASSAAGIRLDEQFF. DNA of the CDR3: TGTGCCAGCAGTGCCGCAGGGATTCGTTTGGATGAGCAGTTCTTC.

By share, this clone counts as medium-sized. The gene calls are TRBV6-5 and TRBJ2-7; D may be TRBD2 (6 bases). The CDR3 runs to 15 residues. Germline V lookup: CDR1 MNHEY, CDR2 SVGAGI. V lost 2 bases and J lost 3, with 14 bases in between. The CDR3 coding sequence is TGTGCCAGCAGTTACCCGGGAGAGGCAGGCTACGAGCAGTACTTC. Protein sequence: CASSYPGEAGYEQYF.

The V call is TRBV18, the J call TRBJ1-5; D might be TRBD1 (6 bases). Germline lookup yields CDR1 KGHSH and CDR2 LQKENI. V lost 1 base to trimming and J lost 6 bases, with 13 bases between them. The CDR3 extends over 15 amino acids. CDR3 sequence reads: CASSPRGQEGQPQHF. CDR3 sequence (DNA): TGTGCCAGCTCACCACGGGGACAAGAGGGTCAGCCCCAGCATTTT.

The genes are TRBV19 and TRBJ1-1, with TRBD1 identical over 7 bases. Germline assignment: CDR1 LNHDA and CDR2 SQIVND (reference sequence). V was clipped by 0 bases and J by 5 bases; unmatched bases: 9. The CDR3 covers 16 residues. CDR3 residues: CASSIDSRTGVTEAFF. The CDR3 DNA reads TGTGCCAGTAGTATAGACTCTCGAACAGGGGTTACTGAAGCTTTCTTT.

This clone was seen more than once but under ten times. The chain uses TRBV30 and TRBJ2-7; 7 bases map to TRBD1. CDR1 is GTSNPN, CDR2 SVGIG, per germline (reference sequence). This CDR3 has 15 amino acids. Trimming cost V 0 bases and J 2 bases; bases outside gene matches: 7. CDR3: CAWSVLAGGPYEQYF. The CDR3 region has the DNA TGTGCCTGGAGTGTTTTGGCAGGGGGTCCCTACGAGCAGTACTTC.

The chain employs TRBV5-6 and TRBJ2-7; 10 nucleotides line up with TRBD2. After removal of 4 bases from V and 3 bases from J, the junction contained 10 bases not matched to a gene. CDR3 length equals 16 residues. The germline V gene has CDR1 SGHDT and CDR2 YYEEEE. In DNA form, the CDR3 reads TGTGCCAGCAGCGATGGAGTTTCTAGCGGGAGCTACGAGCAGTACTTC. Translation: CASSDGVSSGSYEQYF.

The rearrangement uses TRBV6-5 and TRBJ2-3, with 7 bases aligning to TRBD2. The trim removed 2 bases at V and 5 bases at J, leaving 7 bases unmatched. This CDR3 has 15 residues. The germline gives CDR1 MNHEY, CDR2 SVGAGI. Here the CDR3 DNA reads TGTGCCAGCAGTTACAGGGAGGGAGAGGGAGATACGCAGTATTTT. This translates into CASSYREGEGDTQYF.

The CDR3, as DNA: TGTGCCAGCAGTGAGACTAGCGGGAAATCCTACAATGAGCAGTTCTTC. As protein: CASSETSGKSYNEQFF. This chain uses TRBV25-1 with TRBJ2-1; 11 bases line up with TRBD2. Germline V CDR1 and CDR2: MGHDK, SYGVNS. This CDR3 has 16 amino acids. The trim removed 3 bases at V and 1 base at J, leaving 2 bases unmatched.

CDR3 amino acids: CASSPKLQGSYNEQFF. CDR3 bases: TGTGCCAGCAGTCCAAAATTACAGGGCTCCTACAATGAGCAGTTCTTC. This chain connects TRBV6-6 to TRBJ2-1; D possibly corresponds to TRBD1 (6 bases). The CDR3 is made up of 16 amino acids. Trimming left V 5 bases short and J 0 bases short, with 14 bases between. CDR1 is MNHNY and CDR2 is SVGAGI in the germline V gene (reference sequence).